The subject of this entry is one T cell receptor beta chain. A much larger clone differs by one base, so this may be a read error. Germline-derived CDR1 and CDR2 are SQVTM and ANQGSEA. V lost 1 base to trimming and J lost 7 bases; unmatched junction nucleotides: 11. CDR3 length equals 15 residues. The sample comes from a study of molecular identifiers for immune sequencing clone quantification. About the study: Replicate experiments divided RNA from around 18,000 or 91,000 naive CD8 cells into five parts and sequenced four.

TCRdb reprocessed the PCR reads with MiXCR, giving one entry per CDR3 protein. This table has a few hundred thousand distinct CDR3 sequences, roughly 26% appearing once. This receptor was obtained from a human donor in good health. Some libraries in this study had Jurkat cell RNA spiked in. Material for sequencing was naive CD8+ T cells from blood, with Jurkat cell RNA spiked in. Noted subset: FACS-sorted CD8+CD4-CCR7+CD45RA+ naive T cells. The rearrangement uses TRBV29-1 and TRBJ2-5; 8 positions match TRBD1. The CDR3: CSVEGAPGQEATQYF. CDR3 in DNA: TGCAGCGTTGAAGGGGCTCCGGGACAGGAAGCGACCCAGTACTTC.